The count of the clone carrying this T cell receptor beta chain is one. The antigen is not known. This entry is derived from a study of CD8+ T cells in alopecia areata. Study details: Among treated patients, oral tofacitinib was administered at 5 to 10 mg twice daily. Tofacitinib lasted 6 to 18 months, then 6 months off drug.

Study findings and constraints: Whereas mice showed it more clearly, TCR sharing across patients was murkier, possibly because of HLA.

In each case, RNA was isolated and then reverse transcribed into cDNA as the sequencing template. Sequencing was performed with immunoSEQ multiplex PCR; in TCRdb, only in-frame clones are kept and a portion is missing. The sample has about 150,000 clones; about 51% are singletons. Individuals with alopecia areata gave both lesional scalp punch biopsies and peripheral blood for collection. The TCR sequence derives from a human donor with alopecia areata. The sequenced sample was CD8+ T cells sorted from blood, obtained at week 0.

The CDR3 nucleotides are TGCAGCGTTGAATATGGAGGGGTGAACAGCTACGAGCAGTACTTC. Amino acid sequence: CSVEYGGVNSYEQYF. The chain joins TRBV29-1 to TRBJ2-7; perhaps TRBD2 as D (6 bases). This CDR3 comprises 15 residues. Germline-derived CDR1 and CDR2 are SQVTM and ANQGSEA. Trimming took off 2 bases at V and 3 bases at J, with 17 bases between the two ends.